Shown below are 22 T cell receptor beta chains from a single sample sequenced in a study of blood T cell repertoires in COVID-19. The repertoire was sequenced with immunoSEQ multiplex PCR; TCRdb's copy has only in-frame clones and lacks some. In the table there are approximately 140,000 clones, around 80% of which are singletons. The sequenced sample consisted of PBMCs or T cells enriched from blood (not recorded which). The receptor set was obtained from a man aged 35 to 55 with acute COVID-19.

The sample holds one count of this clone. The genes are TRBV7-9 and TRBJ2-1; 7 positions match TRBD1. With 4 bases clipped from V and 4 bases from J, the junction kept 7 bases outside the gene matches. This CDR3 region has 15 residues. Germline V gene data show CDR1 as SEHNR and CDR2 as FQNEAQ (reference sequence). The CDR3 DNA is TGTGCCAGCAGCTCGACCGGGACAGCTTACAATGAGCAGTTCTTC. Amino acids: CASSSTGTAYNEQFF.

The genes are TRBV4-2 and TRBJ2-7, with D unresolved. Between the trimmed V and J ends, which lost 1 base and 3 bases, there was a span of 4 bases. Germline V gene lookup returns CDR1 LGHNA and CDR2 YNFKEQ. CDR3 size: 12 residues. The CDR3 reads CASSQVGYEQYF. The CDR3 nucleotides are TGTGCCAGCAGCCAAGTCGGCTACGAGCAGTACTTC.

V usage is TRBV14 and J usage is TRBJ1-6; 7 bases are shared with TRBD1. CDR3 size: 14 residues. Trimming at V came to 5 bases and at J to 7 bases, leaving 5 bases not matched to a gene. In germline, CDR1 is SGHDN, CDR2 FVKESK. The CDR3 coding sequence is TGTGCCAGCAGCTTGGGACAGCTAAATTCACCCCTCCACTTT. The encoded protein is CASSLGQLNSPLHF.

The chain links TRBV7-8 to TRBJ1-2; D gene ambiguous. The V end lost 1 base, the J end lost 0 bases, and 6 bases lay between the germline ends. The CDR3 loop spans 14 amino acids. Germline lookup yields CDR1 SGHVS and CDR2 FQNEAQ. CDR3 protein: CASSLVLTNYGYTF. The CDR3, as DNA: TGTGCCAGCAGCTTAGTGCTAACTAACTATGGCTACACCTTC.

The rearrangement joins TRBV9 to TRBJ1-2; TRBD1 aligns across 8 bases. CDR1 SGDLS and CDR2 YYNGEE come from the germline V gene. V lost 0 bases and J lost 4; bases outside the gene matches: 11. The CDR3 runs to 17 residues. The CDR3 nucleotides read TGTGCCAGCAGCGTAGACAATTCGGACAGGGCCCTCTATGGCTACACCTTC. This sequence encodes CASSVDNSDRALYGYTF.

The chain is built from TRBV2 and TRBJ1-3, with a possible D match to TRBD1 (5 bases). Germline values: CDR1 SNHLY, CDR2 FYNNEI. The V end lost 5 bases, the J end lost 0 bases, and 14 bases lay between the germline ends. CDR3 length equals 16 residues. The CDR3, as DNA: TGTGCCAGCAGTCAGCAGGGCGTTAACTCTGGAAACACCATATATTTT. Its protein product is CASSQQGVNSGNTIYF. The full variable domain, completed using reference TRBV2 and TRBJ1-3, is EPEVTQTPSHQVTQMGQEVILRCVPISNHLYFYWYRQILGQKVEFLVSFYNNEISEKSEIFDDQFSVERPDGSNFTLKIRSTKLEDSAMYFCASSQQGVNSGNTIYFGEGSWLTVV.

J is TRBJ2-3 and V is TRBV5-8, with 12 bases that match TRBD2. V lost 4 bases to trimming and J lost 0 bases; unmatched junction nucleotides: 3. CDR1 SGHTS and CDR2 YDEGEE come from the germline V gene. The CDR3 is 16 residues long. The CDR3 loop reads CASSPGTSGSTDTQYF. Written as DNA, the CDR3 is TGTGCCAGCAGCCCAGGGACTAGCGGGAGCACAGATACGCAGTATTTT.

J is TRBJ1-1 and V is TRBV11-2; 8 bases match TRBD1. Trimming cost V 3 bases and J 11 bases; bases outside gene matches: 5. The CDR3 loop spans 12 amino acids. Germline V gives CDR1 SGHAT, CDR2 FQNNGV. CDR3 coding DNA: TGTGCCAGCAGCTTCGGACAGGGAAGTGCTTTCTTT. Its protein is CASSFGQGSAFF.

Remarks on this clone: Other DNA sequences in this sample translate to the same CDR3. This chain links TRBV29-1 with TRBJ1-1; a possible D gene is TRBD1 (5 bases). The length of the CDR3 is 12 residues. Germline V gives CDR1 SQVTM, CDR2 ANQGSEA. The chain's CDR3 is CSGGEEYTEAFF. For the CDR3, the DNA is TGCAGTGGGGGGGAGGAGTACACTGAAGCTTTCTTT.

The CDR3 DNA reads as TGTGCCTGGACCAGGGGACACGAGAACACTGAAGCTTTCTTT. It specifies CAWTRGHENTEAFF. The chain couples TRBV30 to TRBJ1-1, with D perhaps TRBD1 (6 bases). The CDR3 extends over 14 amino acids. The germline CDR1 and CDR2 sequences are GTSNPN and SVGIG (reference sequence). The V end was cut by 4 bases, the J end by 1 base, with 13 bases between.

The chain joins TRBV6-6 to TRBJ1-1; D unclear. Germline CDR1 is MNHNY and CDR2 is SVGAGI (reference sequence). The V end lost 2 bases, the J end lost 8 bases, and 6 bases lay between the germline ends. The CDR3 spans 11 residues. The CDR3 DNA follows: TGTGCCAGCAGTTACCTTCTGGAAGCTTTCTTT. Protein product: CASSYLLEAFF.

CDR3 amino acids: CASSRWGGGRLPNQPQHF. The CDR3 nucleotides are TGCGCCAGCAGTCGGTGGGGCGGGGGGCGCCTTCCTAATCAGCCCCAGCATTTT. The V call is TRBV23-1, the J call TRBJ1-5, with D maybe TRBD1 (6 bases). TRBV23-1 is noted as an ORF with a role that remains uncertain. The CDR3 extends over 18 amino acids. Trimming shortened V by 4 bases and J by 4 bases, and 23 bases separated the two germline ends.

This clone has a single count. CDR3 nucleotide sequence: TGTGCCAGCAGCTTAGGACGATACGGGTCACCCCTCCACTTT. Its translation: CASSLGRYGSPLHF. This chain connects TRBV11-2 to TRBJ1-6; D not resolved. Germline V gene lookup returns CDR1 SGHAT and CDR2 FQNNGV. The CDR3 loop spans 14 amino acids. Trimming stripped 1 base from V and 10 bases from J, with 11 bases between.

The chain carries TRBV20-1 and TRBJ2-4, with 12 bases lining up with TRBD1. This CDR3 is built from 16 residues. CDR1 and CDR2 from the germline V gene are DFQATT and SNEGSKA (reference sequence). V dropped 3 bases and J dropped 9; count of bases not matched to a gene: 12. The chain's CDR3 is CSASRPGQGAGGIQYF. The CDR3 nucleotides read TGCAGTGCTAGTCGTCCGGGACAGGGGGCCGGAGGCATTCAGTACTTC.

The rearrangement joins TRBV25-1 to TRBJ1-3; no clear D. The CDR3 length is 17 residues. Trimming cost V 3 bases and J 1 base, with 16 bases left between them. The germline V gene encodes CDR1 MGHDK and CDR2 SYGVNS. CDR3 protein: CASSDFRPGFSGNTIYF. CDR3 bases: TGTGCCAGCAGTGATTTCCGCCCCGGTTTTTCTGGAAACACCATATATTTT.

The rearrangement links TRBV11-3 to TRBJ2-1; possibly TRBD2 for D (7 bases). Germline V gene data show CDR1 as SGHNT and CDR2 as YENEEA. V gave up 5 bases and J gave up 10 bases, with 21 bases separating them. The CDR3 runs to 15 residues. This CDR3 reads CASSPEGGRRDEQFF. CDR3 DNA: TGTGCCAGCAGCCCCGAGGGGGGGCGCAGAGACGAGCAGTTCTTC. Filled out from reference TRBV11-3 and TRBJ2-1, the complete variable domain reads EAGVVQSPRYKIIEKKQPVAFWCNPISGHNTLYWYLQNLGQGPELLIRYENEEAVDDSQLPKDRFSAERLKGVDSTLKIQPAELGDSAVYLCASSPEGGRRDEQFFGPGTRLTVL.

The chain employs TRBV19 and TRBJ2-1; perhaps TRBD2 as D (6 bases). Germline V gene data show CDR1 as LNHDA and CDR2 as SQIVND (reference sequence). The CDR3 runs to 15 residues. The V gene lost 1 base and the J gene lost 7 bases, with 14 bases spanning the gap. The CDR3 DNA sequence: TGTGCCAGTAGTATAGCGTTAGCGGTTAATAATGAGCAGTTCTTC. Encoded protein: CASSIALAVNNEQFF.

This chain uses TRBV9 with TRBJ2-5; D perhaps matches TRBD2 (6 bases). The germline V gene has CDR1 SGDLS and CDR2 YYNGEE. The V gene lost 7 bases and the J gene lost 6 bases, with 25 bases spanning the gap. CDR3 length equals 16 residues. CDR3 nucleotide sequence: TGTGCCAGCGGAGAGGGTACTCTGGGACTTCAGAAGACCCAGTACTTC. The encoded protein is CASGEGTLGLQKTQYF. Drawing the rest from reference TRBV9 and TRBJ2-5, the complete variable domain is DSGVTQTPKHLITATGQRVTLRCSPRSGDLSVYWYQQSLDQGLQFLIQYYNGEERAKGNILERFSAQQFPDLHSELNLSSLELGDSALYFCASGEGTLGLQKTQYFGPGTRLLVL.

The chain links TRBV10-3 to TRBJ2-3; TRBD2 is a possible D gene (5 bases). Per the germline V gene, CDR1 is ENHRY and CDR2 is SYGVKD. The CDR3 extends over 15 amino acids. V was cut by 8 bases and J by 2 bases, with 17 bases left in between. CDR3 protein: CAIGEIATTTDTQYF. The CDR3 DNA reads as TGTGCCATCGGAGAAATAGCGACGACCACAGATACGCAGTATTTT.

This chain uses TRBV5-1 with TRBJ1-1; TRBD1 is a possible D gene (6 bases). V lost 5 bases to trimming and J lost 1 base, with 15 bases between them. The CDR3 runs to 15 residues. CDR1 SGHRS and CDR2 YFSETQ come from the germline V gene. CDR3 sequence: CASSSARGANTEAFF. The CDR3 region has the DNA TGCGCCAGCAGTTCCGCCCGGGGGGCGAACACTGAAGCTTTCTTT.

This clone was found a few times. This rearrangement joins TRBV19 to TRBJ2-1; TRBD2 matches at 13 bases. CDR1 LNHDA and CDR2 SQIVND come from the germline V gene (reference sequence). Losses at the gene ends were 6 bases for V and 4 bases for J; bases not matched to a gene: 6. The CDR3 consists of 16 residues. Here the CDR3 reads CASSGLAGVLYNEQFF. The DNA of the CDR3 is TGTGCCAGTAGCGGACTAGCGGGGGTCTTATACAATGAGCAGTTCTTC. The complete variable domain, with remaining parts taken from reference TRBV19 and TRBJ2-1, reads DGGITQSPKYLFRKEGQNVTLSCEQNLNHDAMYWYRQDPGQGLRLIYYSQIVNDFQKGDIAEGYSVSREKKESFPLTVTSAQKNPTAFYLCASSGLAGVLYNEQFFGPGTRLTVL.

This chain joins TRBV25-1 and TRBJ2-7; TRBD1 agrees at 9 bases. V was pared by 7 bases and J by 4 bases, with 8 bases of the junction left unmatched. Germline assignment: CDR1 MGHDK and CDR2 SYGVNS. CDR3 length: 14 amino acids. In nucleotides, the CDR3 is TGTGCCAGCACAAGGACAGGGGCTGATTACGAGCAGTACTTC. It encodes CASTRTGADYEQYF.